The subject of this entry is one T cell receptor beta chain. Its antigen is unknown. Patients all relapsed after autologous stem cell transplantation, and there was variation in brentuximab vedotin exposure. Assay used: immunoSEQ multiplex PCR; TCRdb lists only in-frame clones, some missing. The profile shows around 26,000 clones, 81% of them singletons. These data belong to a study of PD-1 blockade in classical Hodgkin lymphoma. Study-wide results and caveats: For complete responders, baseline diversity was comparable to that of newly diagnosed patients. TCR diversity in CD4+, not CD8+, cells rose significantly by C4D1.

V shed 1 base and J 15 bases; nucleotides not matched to a gene: 9. There are 14 residues in the CDR3. In germline, CDR1 is MNHEY, CDR2 SMNVEV (reference sequence). The chain combines TRBV27 with TRBJ2-2; TRBD1 aligns across 9 bases. The material sequenced was peripheral blood mononuclear cells (PBMCs), taken before the second cycle of nivolumab. The clonotype was recovered from a human donor with classical Hodgkin lymphoma. The CDR3 DNA reads TGTGCCAGCAGTTTATATGGTCGGGACAGGGTGATGTTTTTT. Its translation is CASSLYGRDRVMFF.